A selection of T cell receptor beta chains follows, all from one sample in a study of read filtering for tumor transcriptome and immune sequencing. TCRdb reprocessed the reads via MiXCR and lists one record per CDR3 protein. The sample gives fewer than 90,000 distinct CDR3 sequences, about 12% of which show up once; more than 13% is in the top ten. The sample consisted of a population of CD138-negative cells sorted from bone marrow. The receptors come from a donor over 35 with multiple myeloma. Each CDR3 is given with its conserved first and last residue. D genes are given only for firm matches. Part of the rows lack a size; the others show once, few, many or a class for expanded clones.

cdr3_aa: CASSLGGEGARRMQFF
cdr3_nt: TGTGCCAGCAGCTTAGGGGGGGAGGGGGCGCGGAGAATGCAGTTCTTC
clone_size: many
j_call: TRBJ2-1
v_call: TRBV11-3
d_call: -

cdr3_aa: CASSLVGLAGFNEQFF
cdr3_nt: TGTGCCAGCAGCTTAGTCGGGCTAGCGGGATTCAATGAGCAGTTCTTC
clone_size: many
j_call: TRBJ2-1
v_call: TRBV7-8
d_call: TRBD2

cdr3_aa: CSVSTGSYEKRCF
cdr3_nt: TGCAGCGTATCGACAGGGAGTTATGAAAAACGGTGTTTT
clone_size: -
j_call: TRBJ1-4
v_call: TRBV29-1
d_call: TRBD1

cdr3_aa: CSVIGTGAYEQYF
cdr3_nt: TGCAGCGTAATCGGGACAGGGGCCTACGAGCAGTACTTC
clone_size: many
j_call: TRBJ2-7
v_call: TRBV29-1
d_call: TRBD1

cdr3_aa: CSARSWGYEQYF
cdr3_nt: TGCAGTGCTAGGTCGTGGGGCTACGAGCAGTACTTC
clone_size: -
j_call: TRBJ2-7
v_call: TRBV20-1
d_call: -

cdr3_aa: CASSGELPNTEAFF
cdr3_nt: TGTGCCAGCAGCGGTGAGTTGCCGAACACTGAAGCTTTCTTT
clone_size: many
j_call: TRBJ1-1
v_call: TRBV9
d_call: -

cdr3_aa: CSAETVFPGQGIYEQYF
cdr3_nt: TGCAGTGCTGAGACCGTTTTTCCGGGACAGGGGATCTACGAGCAGTACTTC
clone_size: few
j_call: TRBJ2-7
v_call: TRBV20-1
d_call: TRBD1

cdr3_aa: CASSFGGYQETQYF
cdr3_nt: TGTGCCAGCAGCTTCGGAGGGTATCAAGAGACCCAGTACTTC
clone_size: many
j_call: TRBJ2-5
v_call: TRBV11-1
d_call: -

cdr3_aa: CASSWAAGGSTEAFF
cdr3_nt: TGTGCCAGCAGCTGGGCGGCAGGGGGGAGCACTGAAGCTTTCTTT
clone_size: many
j_call: TRBJ1-1
v_call: TRBV7-9
d_call: TRBD1

cdr3_aa: CASSLAPALLHF
cdr3_nt: TGTGCCAGCAGTTTAGCGCCGGCGCTCCTCCACTTT
clone_size: many
j_call: TRBJ1-6
v_call: TRBV12-3/TRBV12-4
d_call: -

cdr3_aa: CASSSQLPGETQYF
cdr3_nt: TGTGCCAGCAGTTCACAACTACCCGGGGAGACCCAGTACTTC
clone_size: many
j_call: TRBJ2-5
v_call: TRBV2
d_call: -

cdr3_aa: CASRTPSQDTQYF
cdr3_nt: TGTGCCAGCAGAACCCCAAGTCAAGATACGCAGTATTTT
clone_size: few
j_call: TRBJ2-3
v_call: TRBV6-6
d_call: -

cdr3_aa: CASSYRGTGNTEAFF
cdr3_nt: TGTGCCAGCAGTTATCGGGGGACGGGGAACACTGAAGCTTTCTTT
clone_size: many
j_call: TRBJ1-1
v_call: TRBV28
d_call: -

cdr3_aa: CASSGRINYEQYF
cdr3_nt: TGTGCCAGTTCCGGGAGGATAAACTACGAGCAGTACTTC
clone_size: -
j_call: TRBJ2-7
v_call: TRBV19
d_call: TRBD2

cdr3_aa: CSASGGGIAGNTGELFF
cdr3_nt: TGCAGTGCGTCAGGAGGAGGGATAGCGGGGAACACCGGGGAGCTGTTTTTT
clone_size: many
j_call: TRBJ2-2
v_call: TRBV20-1
d_call: TRBD2

cdr3_aa: CASRGVPYEQYF
cdr3_nt: TGTGCCAGCAGGGGGGTACCCTACGAGCAGTACTTC
clone_size: many
j_call: TRBJ2-7
v_call: TRBV2
d_call: -

cdr3_aa: CASSLTGTGNYEQYF
cdr3_nt: TGTGCCAGCAGCTTGACTGGGACAGGCAACTACGAGCAGTACTTC
clone_size: many
j_call: TRBJ2-7
v_call: TRBV11-2
d_call: TRBD1

cdr3_aa: CASSSDRGGEKRFF
cdr3_nt: TGTGCCAGCAGCTCGGACAGGGGCGGGGAAAAACGGTTTTTT
clone_size: -
j_call: TRBJ1-4
v_call: TRBV7-9
d_call: TRBD1

cdr3_aa: CSARAWLAGGPSYNEQFF
cdr3_nt: TGCAGTGCTAGAGCTTGGCTAGCGGGAGGGCCATCCTACAATGAGCAGTTCTTC
clone_size: many
j_call: TRBJ2-1
v_call: TRBV20-1
d_call: TRBD2

cdr3_aa: CTSSQISGRTYNEQFF
cdr3_nt: TGCACCAGCAGCCAAATTAGCGGGAGGACCTACAATGAGCAGTTCTTC
clone_size: few
j_call: TRBJ2-1
v_call: TRBV1
d_call: -

cdr3_aa: CASSSDRALKFF
cdr3_nt: TGCGCCAGCAGCTCGGACCGGGCCCTCAAGTTCTTC
clone_size: many
j_call: TRBJ2-1
v_call: TRBV5-1
d_call: -

cdr3_aa: CASSPSGSTDTQYF
cdr3_nt: TGTGCCAGCAGTCCTAGCGGGTCGACAGATACGCAGTATTTT
clone_size: many
j_call: TRBJ2-3
v_call: TRBV6-6
d_call: TRBD2

cdr3_aa: CASSSRGLAGSYNEQSF
cdr3_nt: TGTGCCAGCAGCTCGCGTGGACTAGCGGGATCTTACAATGAGCAGTCCTTC
clone_size: -
j_call: TRBJ2-1
v_call: TRBV11-2
d_call: TRBD2

cdr3_aa: CASSRIAGAGNEQFF
cdr3_nt: TGTGCCAGCAGTCGTATAGCGGGAGCCGGCAATGAGCAGTTCTTC
clone_size: many
j_call: TRBJ2-1
v_call: TRBV11-2
d_call: TRBD2

cdr3_aa: CASSLGPQGGSYEQYF
cdr3_nt: TGCGCCAGCAGCTTGGGCCCACAGGGGGGGTCCTACGAGCAGTACTTC
clone_size: many
j_call: TRBJ2-7
v_call: TRBV5-1
d_call: -

cdr3_aa: CASSLTRQGAGELFF
cdr3_nt: TGCGCCAGCAGCTTGACCCGACAGGGAGCCGGGGAGCTGTTTTTT
clone_size: many
j_call: TRBJ2-2
v_call: TRBV5-1
d_call: TRBD1

cdr3_aa: CSARAGGAGYGYTF
cdr3_nt: TGCAGTGCTAGAGCAGGGGGGGCGGGCTATGGCTACACCTTC
clone_size: many
j_call: TRBJ1-2
v_call: TRBV20-1
d_call: TRBD1

cdr3_aa: CASSLGQSLGEKLFF
cdr3_nt: TGCGCCAGCAGCTTGGGACAGTCTCTAGGTGAAAAACTGTTTTTT
clone_size: many
j_call: TRBJ1-4
v_call: TRBV5-1
d_call: -

cdr3_aa: CSAFSGTSGNEQFF
cdr3_nt: TGCAGTGCCTTCTCCGGGACTAGCGGGAATGAGCAGTTCTTC
clone_size: few
j_call: TRBJ2-1
v_call: TRBV20-1
d_call: TRBD2

cdr3_aa: CASSLGRDSDTQYF
cdr3_nt: TGCGCCAGCAGCTTGGGGAGGGACTCAGATACGCAGTATTTT
clone_size: many
j_call: TRBJ2-3
v_call: TRBV5-1
d_call: -

cdr3_aa: CSARSGREAEQYF
cdr3_nt: TGCAGTGCTAGAAGCGGGAGGGAGGCCGAGCAGTACTTC
clone_size: many
j_call: TRBJ2-7
v_call: TRBV20-1
d_call: TRBD2

cdr3_aa: CASTPGGAGGETQYF
cdr3_nt: TGTGCCAGCACCCCTGGGGGGGCAGGGGGAGAGACCCAGTACTTC
clone_size: many
j_call: TRBJ2-5
v_call: TRBV12-3/TRBV12-4
d_call: -

cdr3_aa: CASSLDGTEAFF
cdr3_nt: TGTGCCAGCAGCTTAGACGGGACTGAAGCTTTCTTT
clone_size: -
j_call: TRBJ1-1
v_call: TRBV5-6
d_call: -

cdr3_aa: CASSFLAPDGYTF
cdr3_nt: TGTGCCAGCAGCTTCTTGGCACCTGATGGCTACACCTTC
clone_size: few
j_call: TRBJ1-2
v_call: TRBV7-9
d_call: -

cdr3_aa: CAGSRQGAETQYF
cdr3_nt: TGTGCCGGCAGTCGACAGGGAGCAGAGACCCAGTACTTC
clone_size: few
j_call: TRBJ2-5
v_call: TRBV12-3/TRBV12-4
d_call: TRBD1

cdr3_aa: CASSRSGSSTQYF
cdr3_nt: TGTGCCAGCAGTAGAAGCGGGAGTAGTACGCAGTATTTT
clone_size: many
j_call: TRBJ2-3
v_call: TRBV6-5
d_call: TRBD2

cdr3_aa: CASSFRLAYNEQFF
cdr3_nt: TGTGCCAGCAGCTTCCGACTAGCTTACAATGAGCAGTTCTTC
clone_size: many
j_call: TRBJ2-1
v_call: TRBV7-8
d_call: TRBD2

cdr3_aa: CSARVPGMNTEAFF
cdr3_nt: TGCAGTGCTAGAGTCCCAGGGATGAACACTGAAGCTTTCTTT
clone_size: -
j_call: TRBJ1-1
v_call: TRBV20-1
d_call: -

cdr3_aa: CSVEENYGYTF
cdr3_nt: TGCAGCGTTGAGGAGAACTATGGCTACACCTTC
clone_size: many
j_call: TRBJ1-2
v_call: TRBV29-1
d_call: -

cdr3_aa: CASKLGGANTGELFF
cdr3_nt: TGTGCCAGCAAACTCGGGGGCGCGAACACCGGGGAGCTGTTTTTT
clone_size: many
j_call: TRBJ2-2
v_call: TRBV7-2
d_call: -

cdr3_aa: CASTPLAGVNNEQFF
cdr3_nt: TGTGCCAGCACCCCACTAGCGGGAGTAAACAATGAGCAGTTCTTC
clone_size: many
j_call: TRBJ2-1
v_call: TRBV7-9
d_call: TRBD2

cdr3_aa: CASSLQGGLSYEQYF
cdr3_nt: TGTGCCAGCAGTTTACAGGGGGGCCTCTCCTACGAGCAGTACTTC
clone_size: -
j_call: TRBJ2-7
v_call: TRBV27
d_call: -

cdr3_aa: CATSDGTGTGTEAFF
cdr3_nt: TGTGCCACCAGTGACGGAACAGGGACGGGCACTGAAGCTTTCTTT
clone_size: many
j_call: TRBJ1-1
v_call: TRBV24-1
d_call: -